This paragraph covers one TCR beta chain sequence. Its target is unknown. This specimen belongs to a study of OX40 agonist ivuxolimab in advanced cancers. Study at large: Intravenous ivuxolimab at 0.01 to 10 mg/kg was given to patients every 2 weeks. Three patients, one with hepatocellular carcinoma and two with cutaneous melanoma, achieved partial responses. Age averaged around 58 years (range roughly 23 to 79), and around 78% were male. Study conclusions and caveats: At 0.1 to 3.0 mg/kg, clonal expansion of CD4+ and CD8+ blood T cells had occurred by week 6.

This table comes from immunoSEQ multiplex PCR, and its TCRdb copy is limited to in-frame clones, with some not included. This table holds roughly 46,000 clones, about nine tenths found once. Germline V gene sequence: CDR1 SGHRS, CDR2 YFSETQ. This CDR3 comprises 15 residues. The V and J ends lost 5 bases and 1 base, in that order; junction bases with no gene match: 7. The receptor comes from an adult with an advanced solid tumor such as melanoma, head and neck, liver or kidney cancer. The specimen was CD4+ or CD8+ T cells sorted from blood, collected in a trial of the OX40 agonist ivuxolimab. J is TRBJ1-1 and V is TRBV5-1; 8 bases fit TRBD1. In nucleotides, the CDR3 is TGCGCCAGCAGTTTTGGACAGGGCAAGAACACTGAAGCTTTCTTT. It yields the protein CASSFGQGKNTEAFF.